This T cell receptor (beta chain) was sequenced in a study of blood T cell repertoires in COVID-19. Study at large: Both acute and convalescent COVID-19 samples were obtained from the United States, Italy and Spain. PBMCs, B-cell-depleted T cells, or T cells provided the cDNA or gDNA that made up the material.

Authors' processing steps: By means of reference gene primer amplification, nucleated cell counts were estimated. This table comes from immunoSEQ multiplex PCR, and its TCRdb copy is limited to in-frame clones, with some not included. The DNA gave D and trimming, while V, J and clone size come from that table. Here the sample spans about 110,000 clones, 80% being singletons. Germline-derived CDR1 and CDR2 are LNHDA and SQIVND (reference sequence). V was trimmed by 3 bases and J by 0 bases, leaving 9 bases between them. There are 15 residues in the CDR3. The specimen was peripheral blood. This chain links TRBV19 with TRBJ1-5; a possible D gene is TRBD1 (6 bases). This sequence originates from a human donor in a cohort sampled during active or convalescent COVID-19. The DNA for the CDR3 is TGTGCCAGTAGTATTACAGGGCATAGCAATCAGCCCCAGCATTTT. Residues: CASSITGHSNQPQHF.